One sample yielded the 25 T cell receptor beta chains listed below, sequenced in a study of T cells in Graves' hyperthyroidism and ophthalmopathy. There were TCR beta CDR3 regions amplified from RNA transcripts. Using the HTBI primer set, a first-round RT-PCR was run on the TCR CDR3. TCRdb reprocessed the multiplex PCR reads with MiXCR, giving one entry per CDR3 protein. The profile shows around 450,000 distinct CDR3 sequences, roughly 13% of them singletons. The sequenced sample was blood. The receptors were gathered from a woman aged 18-29 years with Graves' hyperthyroidism.

This clonotype has at least ten counts. V usage is TRBV3-1 and J usage is TRBJ2-5; D is tentatively TRBD1 or TRBD2 (5 bases each). Germline lookup yields CDR1 LGHDT and CDR2 YNNKEL (reference sequence). The ends were cut back, 0 bases at V and 2 bases at J, with 10 bases in the middle. CDR3 size: 15 residues. CDR3 protein: CASSQDTGPQETQYF. The CDR3 DNA sequence: TGTGCCAGCAGCCAAGATACGGGACCACAAGAGACCCAGTACTTC.

Ten or more counts support this clonotype. The chain uses TRBV20-1 and TRBJ2-5, with D possibly being TRBD2 (5 bases). V dropped 0 bases and J dropped 5 bases, with 10 bases sitting between them. Per germline, CDR1 DFQATT and CDR2 SNEGSKA (reference sequence). This CDR3 has 13 residues. The CDR3, as DNA: TGCAGTGCTAGAGATTCCGGGGATGAGACCCAGTACTTC. Its protein product is CSARDSGDETQYF.

This clonotype was detected ten times or more. The rearrangement uses TRBV29-1 and TRBJ1-1; weak D call: TRBD1 (5 bases). The CDR3 spans 11 residues. Germline assignment: CDR1 SQVTM and CDR2 ANQGSEA. The V and J ends lost 6 bases and 7 bases respectively, with 12 bases between them. The CDR3 DNA sequence: TGCAGCGTCCGGGACGGATTTGAAGCTTTCTTT. As protein: CSVRDGFEAFF.

At least ten counts were recorded for this clonotype. The chain links TRBV6-2 or TRBV6-3 to TRBJ2-6; D ambiguous. Trimming took off 3 bases at V and 0 bases at J, with 9 bases between the two ends. The germline gives CDR1 MNHEY, CDR2 SVGEGT. This CDR3 spans 16 amino acids. The CDR3 sequence is CASSYPHISGANVLTF. The CDR3 nucleotides are TGTGCCAGCAGTTATCCTCATATCTCTGGGGCCAACGTCCTGACTTTC.

This clonotype appeared many times. The chain carries TRBV28 and TRBJ1-5; D may be TRBD1 (6 bases). The CDR3 extends over 17 amino acids. With 5 bases removed from V and 7 bases from J, the gap between germline ends came to 24 bases. Looked up from germline, CDR1 is MDHEN and CDR2 is SYDVKM. CDR3 protein: CASSPQQGIGFSQPQHF. The CDR3 nucleotides are TGTGCCAGCAGTCCACAACAGGGAATTGGGTTTTCCCAGCCCCAGCATTTT.

This clonotype was seen only a few times. The chain joins TRBV6-1 to TRBJ1-2; D remains ambiguous. The V end lost 2 bases, the J end lost 4 bases, and 5 bases lay between the germline ends. This CDR3 comprises 12 residues. Looked up from germline, CDR1 is MNHNS and CDR2 is SASEGT. This CDR3 reads CASSERLYGYTF. The DNA of the CDR3 is TGTGCCAGCAGTGAACGTCTCTATGGCTACACCTTC.

At least ten counts were recorded for this clonotype. This chain uses TRBV27 with TRBJ1-2; D might be TRBD1 (5 bases). The V gene lost 3 bases and the J gene lost 4 bases, with 9 bases spanning the gap. CDR3 length: 13 residues. The germline CDR1 and CDR2 sequences are MNHEY and SMNVEV (reference sequence). This CDR3 is CASSLGRSYGYTF. CDR3 in DNA: TGTGCCAGCAGTTTGGGACGTAGCTATGGCTACACCTTC.

In its sample, this clonotype was seen many times. This rearrangement joins TRBV6-1 to TRBJ1-5, with D perhaps matching TRBD1 (5 bases). Germline V CDR1 and CDR2: MNHNS, SASEGT. V lost 6 bases and J lost 5, with 20 bases in between. The CDR3 contains 16 residues. CDR3 protein: CASRPSSGSTYQPQHF. CDR3 DNA: TGTGCCAGCAGACCCTCCTCAGGGTCGACCTATCAGCCCCAGCATTTT.

This clonotype has a handful of counts. The rearrangement joins TRBV19 to TRBJ2-1; 11 bases map to TRBD2. CDR1 LNHDA and CDR2 SQIVND come from the germline V gene (reference sequence). The CDR3 length is 16 residues. The V segment lost 3 bases and the J segment 3 bases; nucleotides outside the gene matches: 4. The CDR3 DNA follows: TGTGCCAGTAGTATTACTAGCGGGAGCCTCTACAATGAGCAGTTCTTC. This sequence encodes CASSITSGSLYNEQFF.

The V gene is TRBV15, the J gene TRBJ2-5, with D perhaps being TRBD1 or TRBD2 (5 bases each). Germline CDR1 LNHNV, CDR2 YYDKDF (reference sequence). Trimming took off 1 base at V and 5 bases at J, with 11 bases between the two ends. The CDR3 runs 14 residues. For the CDR3, the DNA is TGTGCCACCAGCAGAGTCCCAGGGAGTGAGACCCAGTACTTC. Its translation: CATSRVPGSETQYF.

The V and J genes are TRBV9 and TRBJ2-1, with D possibly TRBD2 on 6 matching bases. The CDR3 has 15 residues. From germline, CDR1 is SGDLS and CDR2 YYNGEE. Trimming removed 3 bases from V and 8 bases from J, with 18 bases in between. The CDR3 here is CASSDTGTGVDEQFF. In nucleotides, the CDR3 is TGTGCCAGCAGCGATACCGGGACGGGGGTCGATGAGCAGTTCTTC.

This clonotype has only a few counts. The chain links TRBV5-1 to TRBJ2-3, with no clear D. Germline lookup yields CDR1 SGHRS and CDR2 YFSETQ. The V and J ends lost 1 base and 6 bases respectively, with 6 bases between them. The CDR3 extends over 12 amino acids. The CDR3 loop is CASSLLQDTQYF. CDR3 DNA: TGCGCCAGCAGCTTGTTACAGGATACGCAGTATTTT.

There are a few counts of this clonotype. The chain couples TRBV6-2 or TRBV6-3 to TRBJ2-7; perhaps TRBD1 as D (6 bases). V was shortened by 5 bases and J by 7 bases, with 21 bases between the two germline ends. There are 15 residues in the CDR3. The germline V gene encodes CDR1 MNHEY and CDR2 SVGEGT. Here the CDR3 reads CASSHEGARGKEQYF. The DNA of the CDR3 is TGTGCCAGCAGTCACGAGGGCGCCAGGGGTAAAGAGCAGTACTTC.

This clonotype was detected a few times. The rearrangement links TRBV5-4 to TRBJ2-7; 8 bases match TRBD2. This CDR3 is 17 amino acids long. The V gene end was trimmed by 0 bases and the J gene end by 2 bases; junction bases not matched to a gene: 10. CDR1 is SGHNT, CDR2 YYREEE, per germline (reference sequence). The CDR3 loop reads CASSLGPPGLGPYEQYF. The CDR3 nucleotides are TGTGCCAGCAGCTTGGGGCCTCCGGGACTAGGGCCCTACGAGCAGTACTTC.

This clonotype appeared many times. The genes are TRBV9 and TRBJ2-3, with a possible D match to TRBD1 (6 bases). V lost 4 bases, J lost 2 bases, and 17 bases lay in between. In germline, CDR1 is SGDLS, CDR2 YYNGEE. The CDR3 totals 16 residues. In DNA, the CDR3 is TGTGCCAGCAGCCCAACAGGGACGACGGACACAGATACGCAGTATTTT. Its protein product is CASSPTGTTDTDTQYF.

V is TRBV5-1 and J is TRBJ1-5, with TRBD1 identical over 9 bases. Germline-derived CDR1 and CDR2 are SGHRS and YFSETQ. After removal of 5 bases from V and 3 bases from J, the junction contained 6 bases not matched to a gene. The CDR3 is 15 amino acids. Here the CDR3 reads CASRPGTGINQPQHF. DNA of the CDR3: TGCGCCAGCAGGCCCGGGACAGGGATCAATCAGCCCCAGCATTTT.

CDR3: CASSSIAGVGTGELFF. Here the CDR3 DNA reads TGTGCCAGCAGCTCAATAGCGGGAGTTGGCACCGGGGAGCTGTTTTTT. The rearrangement uses TRBV7-9 and TRBJ2-2, with TRBD2 identical over 9 bases. The CDR3 consists of 16 residues. Trimming cost V 4 bases and J 4 bases; bases outside gene matches: 7. Germline assignment: CDR1 SEHNR and CDR2 FQNEAQ (reference sequence).

This clonotype was seen more than once but under ten times. This chain connects TRBV6-5 to TRBJ1-3; maybe TRBD1 (5 bases). CDR1 and CDR2 from the germline V gene are MNHEY and SVGAGI. There are 15 residues in the CDR3. Trimming pared 2 bases from V and 2 bases from J, leaving 10 bases between. This chain's CDR3 is CASSYGQGTGNTIYF. CDR3 in DNA: TGTGCCAGCAGTTACGGGCAGGGTACTGGAAACACCATATATTTT.

In its sample, this clonotype was seen many times. The gene calls are TRBV11-2 and TRBJ2-7, with unresolved D. Trimming cost V 0 bases and J 6 bases, with 9 bases left between them. The CDR3 runs to 13 residues. Germline V gene sequence: CDR1 SGHAT, CDR2 FQNNGV. CDR3 sequence (DNA): TGTGCCAGCAGCTTAGACGGGTCGAGCGAGCAGTACTTC. Encoded protein: CASSLDGSSEQYF.

This clonotype was found many times. The chain recombines TRBV28 with TRBJ2-7; D is unresolved. This CDR3 contains 12 residues. Germline CDR1 and CDR2: MDHEN and SYDVKM. The germline V and J ends were trimmed by 2 bases and 5 bases, with 7 bases remaining between them. The CDR3 nucleotides read TGTGCCAGCAGTTTACAGAACGACGAGCAGTACTTC. Its protein is CASSLQNDEQYF.

At least ten counts were recorded for this clonotype. The V gene is TRBV20-1, the J gene TRBJ2-1; 12 positions agree with TRBD2. The V gene end was trimmed by 6 bases and the J gene end by 4 bases; junction bases not matched to a gene: 7. The CDR3 spans 15 residues. Germline lookup yields CDR1 DFQATT and CDR2 SNEGSKA (reference sequence). Written as DNA, the CDR3 is TGCAGTGCGCCTGGACTAGCGGGACCATACAATGAGCAGTTCTTC. Amino acids: CSAPGLAGPYNEQFF.

To note about this clonotype: A much larger clone lies a single base off, so this may be a read error. The chain's CDR3 is CASSTGLYGQYF. In DNA form, the CDR3 reads TGTGCCAGCAGCACAGGGCTCTACGGGCAGTACTTC. The chain is built from TRBV28 and TRBJ2-7; tentative D call: TRBD1 (6 bases). The CDR3 runs 12 residues. From germline, CDR1 is MDHEN and CDR2 SYDVKM.

The rearrangement links TRBV7-8 to TRBJ2-7; D gene unclear. V was pared by 3 bases and J by 0 bases, with 12 bases between. Germline V gives CDR1 SGHVS, CDR2 FQNEAQ. The CDR3 loop spans 15 amino acids. The CDR3 region is CASSFGSLSSYEQYF. CDR3 in DNA: TGTGCCAGCAGCTTTGGCTCGCTAAGCTCCTACGAGCAGTACTTC.

This sequence joins TRBV7-6 and TRBJ2-6; 9 bases align to TRBD1. V lost 1 base, J lost 0 bases, and 4 bases stayed unmatched. CDR1 and CDR2 (germline): SGHVS, FNYEAQ. The CDR3 loop spans 18 amino acids. In DNA form, the CDR3 reads TGTGCCAGCAGCTTAGATGCGACAGGGGGCTCTGGGGCCAACGTCCTGACTTTC. Amino acids: CASSLDATGGSGANVLTF. The complete variable domain, with remaining parts taken from reference TRBV7-6 and TRBJ2-6, reads GAGVSQSPRYKVTKRGQDVALRCDPISGHVSLYWYRQALGQGPEFLTYFNYEAQQDKSGLPNDRFSAERPEGSISTLTIQRTEQRDSAMYRCASSLDATGGSGANVLTFGAGSRLTVL.

V and J are TRBV20-1 and TRBJ1-6; D is possibly TRBD1 (5 bases). V dropped 6 bases and J dropped 2 bases, with 14 bases sitting between them. This CDR3 has 15 residues. Per the germline V gene, CDR1 is DFQATT and CDR2 is SNEGSKA (reference sequence). DNA of the CDR3: TGCAGTGCCCGAGGGGTTGGGGCCTATAATTCACCCCTCCACTTT. It translates to CSARGVGAYNSPLHF.